The rows below give T cell receptor beta chains drawn from one sample of a study of blood T cell repertoires in COVID-19. Only in-frame clones appear in the TCRdb table, and some are missing; sequencing was by immunoSEQ multiplex PCR. Of a few hundred thousand clones in the sample, roughly four fifths were seen once. The sequenced material came from PBMCs or T cells enriched from blood (not recorded which). Source of these receptors: a man aged 45-65 years who had recovered from COVID-19. The CDR3 runs from the conserved cysteine through the conserved F or W. A D gene is named only where the DNA matches it firmly. Expanded clones get a size class; other rows say once, few or many, or leave the size out.

abundance: .; j_gene: TRBJ2-6; d_gene: TRBD2; v_gene: TRBV10-2; CDR3nt: TGCGCCAGCAGTGAGTCGGCGCGGGGGGGCCCTGGGGCCAACGTCCTGACTTTC; CDR3aa: CASSESARGGPGANVLTF
abundance: few; j_gene: TRBJ1-6; d_gene: TRBD1; v_gene: TRBV5-5; CDR3nt: TGTGCCACCAATCCGGGACAGTTTAATTCACCCCTCCACTTT; CDR3aa: CATNPGQFNSPLHF
abundance: few; j_gene: TRBJ1-2; d_gene: TRBD1; v_gene: TRBV7-3; CDR3nt: TGTGCCAGCAGCTTAACACCAGGGACAGAGGGCTACACCTTC; CDR3aa: CASSLTPGTEGYTF
abundance: .; j_gene: TRBJ2-7; d_gene: .; v_gene: TRBV25-1; CDR3nt: TGTGCCAGCAGAGGACAACCCTACGAGCAGTACTTC; CDR3aa: CASRGQPYEQYF
abundance: .; j_gene: TRBJ2-7; d_gene: TRBD1; v_gene: TRBV18; CDR3nt: TGTGCCAGCTCACCAAGCCCGGGACAGGGGGCTCTCGAGCAGTACTTC; CDR3aa: CASSPSPGQGALEQYF
abundance: .; j_gene: TRBJ2-5; d_gene: TRBD2; v_gene: TRBV4-2; CDR3nt: TGTGCCAGCAGCCAAGGGACTAGCGGGAGGTACCAAGAGACCCAGTACTTC; CDR3aa: CASSQGTSGRYQETQYF
abundance: .; j_gene: TRBJ1-4; d_gene: TRBD1; v_gene: TRBV5-6; CDR3nt: TGTGCCAGCAGCTTACTACAGGGGGCTGGCGAAAAACTGTTTTTT; CDR3aa: CASSLLQGAGEKLFF
abundance: .; j_gene: TRBJ1-4; d_gene: .; v_gene: TRBV30; CDR3nt: TGTGCCTGGAGATGGGGGGGGTTTTCAACTAATGAAAAACTGTTTTTT; CDR3aa: CAWRWGGFSTNEKLFF
abundance: few; j_gene: TRBJ1-1; d_gene: .; v_gene: TRBV9; CDR3nt: TGTGCCAGCAGCCGACAGACAAACACTGAAGCTTTCTTT; CDR3aa: CASSRQTNTEAFF
abundance: .; j_gene: TRBJ1-1; d_gene: TRBD1; v_gene: TRBV7-8; CDR3nt: TGTGCCAGCAGCTTAGGACAGGGTTTGATGGGCACTGAAGCTTTCTTT; CDR3aa: CASSLGQGLMGTEAFF
abundance: .; j_gene: TRBJ1-2; d_gene: TRBD1; v_gene: TRBV5-1; CDR3nt: TGCGCCAGCAGCTTGGGACAGGGGGATGGCTACACCTTC; CDR3aa: CASSLGQGDGYTF
abundance: .; j_gene: TRBJ1-4; d_gene: TRBD1; v_gene: TRBV27; CDR3nt: TGTGCCAGCAGACAAAACCTCCAGGGGGGTAATGAAAAACTGTTTTTT; CDR3aa: CASRQNLQGGNEKLFF
abundance: .; j_gene: TRBJ1-2; d_gene: TRBD1; v_gene: TRBV24-1; CDR3nt: TGTGCCACCAGTGACCGGACAGGGGACTATGGCTACACCTTC; CDR3aa: CATSDRTGDYGYTF
abundance: .; j_gene: TRBJ1-1; d_gene: .; v_gene: TRBV5-6; CDR3nt: TGTGCCAGCAGCTCGGGAAGAGGGATGAACACTGAAGCTTTCTTT; CDR3aa: CASSSGRGMNTEAFF
abundance: .; j_gene: TRBJ2-7; d_gene: TRBD2; v_gene: TRBV5-1; CDR3nt: TGCGCCAGCAGCTTGGGGACTAGCGGCTACGAGCAGTACTTC; CDR3aa: CASSLGTSGYEQYF
abundance: .; j_gene: TRBJ1-6; d_gene: TRBD1; v_gene: TRBV30; CDR3nt: TGTGCCTGGAGTCGGGCCAGGGGGCTAAGCTCCTATAATTCACCCCTCCACTTT; CDR3aa: CAWSRARGLSSYNSPLHF
abundance: .; j_gene: TRBJ2-1; d_gene: TRBD2; v_gene: TRBV7-8; CDR3nt: TGTGCCAGCAGCCAGACTCGGGGGGGGAATGAGCAGTTCTTC; CDR3aa: CASSQTRGGNEQFF
abundance: .; j_gene: TRBJ1-2; d_gene: .; v_gene: TRBV30; CDR3nt: TGTGCCTGGGGCCTCTTTTCTAACTATGGCTACACCTTC; CDR3aa: CAWGLFSNYGYTF
abundance: .; j_gene: TRBJ2-7; d_gene: TRBD1; v_gene: TRBV5-1; CDR3nt: TGCGCCAGCAGCTTTAAGGGGACAGGGACGGACGAGCAGTACTTC; CDR3aa: CASSFKGTGTDEQYF
abundance: .; j_gene: TRBJ1-5; d_gene: .; v_gene: TRBV7-8; CDR3nt: TGTGCCAGCAGCTTAACGGGTTTCGATCAGCCCCAGCATTTT; CDR3aa: CASSLTGFDQPQHF
abundance: .; j_gene: TRBJ2-3; d_gene: TRBD2; v_gene: TRBV6-8; CDR3nt: TGTGCCAGGGGAGGACTAGCGGGGGCTGTAGGCACAGATACGCAGTATTTT; CDR3aa: CARGGLAGAVGTDTQYF
abundance: .; j_gene: TRBJ2-1; d_gene: .; v_gene: TRBV12-3/TRBV12-4; CDR3nt: TGTGCCAGCAGCGACAGCCCAGAGAAGCAGTTCTTC; CDR3aa: CASSDSPEKQFF
abundance: .; j_gene: TRBJ1-5; d_gene: .; v_gene: TRBV10-3; CDR3nt: TGTGCCATCAGTGACGGGGCGGGGCAGCCCCAGCATTTT; CDR3aa: CAISDGAGQPQHF
abundance: .; j_gene: TRBJ1-5; d_gene: TRBD1; v_gene: TRBV19; CDR3nt: TGTGCCAGTAGAACAGGGGGCGTGAGCAATCAGCCCCAGCATTTT; CDR3aa: CASRTGGVSNQPQHF
abundance: .; j_gene: TRBJ2-6; d_gene: .; v_gene: TRBV9; CDR3nt: TGTGCCAGCAGCGTAGTTAGGGGTGGGGCCAACGTCCTGACTTTC; CDR3aa: CASSVVRGGANVLTF
abundance: once; j_gene: TRBJ2-7; d_gene: .; v_gene: TRBV5-4; CDR3nt: TGTGCCAGCAGCGGGGGGACGACTCTCTCCTACGAGCAGTACTTC; CDR3aa: CASSGGTTLSYEQYF
abundance: .; j_gene: TRBJ2-7; d_gene: .; v_gene: TRBV7-9; CDR3nt: TGCGCCAGCAGCTTAGGGGGGGGCGGCATGACTAGCTCCTACGAGCAGTACTTC; CDR3aa: CASSLGGGGMTSSYEQYF
abundance: .; j_gene: TRBJ2-3; d_gene: .; v_gene: TRBV27; CDR3nt: TGTGCCAGCAGTTTAAGCCTCCTTTTTAGGCGGGGAAGCACAGATACGCAGTATTTT; CDR3aa: CASSLSLLFRRGSTDTQYF
abundance: once; j_gene: TRBJ1-5; d_gene: .; v_gene: TRBV14; CDR3nt: TGTGCCCCTCTTCCAAGCGAACAGCCCCAGCATTTT; CDR3aa: CAPLPSEQPQHF
abundance: .; j_gene: TRBJ2-5; d_gene: TRBD1; v_gene: TRBV5-1; CDR3nt: TGCGCCAGCAGCATCTCGGGACAGGGGGCGTCAGAGACCCAGTACTTC; CDR3aa: CASSISGQGASETQYF
abundance: .; j_gene: TRBJ2-2; d_gene: TRBD1; v_gene: TRBV5-1; CDR3nt: TGCGCCAGCAGACCCGACAGGGGGATCGCGAACACCGGGGAGCTGTTTTTT; CDR3aa: CASRPDRGIANTGELFF
abundance: .; j_gene: TRBJ2-2; d_gene: TRBD1; v_gene: TRBV28; CDR3nt: TGTGCCAGCACCCCTCCTCCAGGACAGGGGGAAACCGGGGAGCTGTTTTTT; CDR3aa: CASTPPPGQGETGELFF
abundance: .; j_gene: TRBJ1-3; d_gene: .; v_gene: TRBV18; CDR3nt: TGTGCCAGCTCACCATCGCAGGTTAGAAACTCTGGAAACACCATATATTTT; CDR3aa: CASSPSQVRNSGNTIYF
abundance: .; j_gene: TRBJ2-3; d_gene: TRBD2; v_gene: TRBV5-1; CDR3nt: TGCGCCAGCAGCCCCGCGGGGGGAATGACAGATACGCAGTATTTT; CDR3aa: CASSPAGGMTDTQYF
abundance: .; j_gene: TRBJ2-1; d_gene: .; v_gene: TRBV4-2; CDR3nt: TGTGCCAGCAGCCAAGATATCCTAATAAAAAATGAGCAGTTCTTC; CDR3aa: CASSQDILIKNEQFF
abundance: .; j_gene: TRBJ2-1; d_gene: TRBD1; v_gene: TRBV29-1; CDR3nt: TGCAGCGTAAACAGGGGGTCGAAGGATGAGCAGTTCTTC; CDR3aa: CSVNRGSKDEQFF
abundance: .; j_gene: TRBJ1-2; d_gene: .; v_gene: TRBV2; CDR3nt: TGTGCCAGCAGGGACACCACTAACTATGGCTACACCTTC; CDR3aa: CASRDTTNYGYTF
abundance: .; j_gene: TRBJ2-7; d_gene: .; v_gene: TRBV12-3/TRBV12-4; CDR3nt: TGTGCCAGCAGTTTATACTACGAGCAGTACTTC; CDR3aa: CASSLYYEQYF
abundance: .; j_gene: TRBJ1-1; d_gene: .; v_gene: TRBV29-1; CDR3nt: TGCAGCGTTGGGGAGAATGAAGCTTTCTTT; CDR3aa: CSVGENEAFF
abundance: .; j_gene: TRBJ1-3; d_gene: .; v_gene: TRBV3-1/TRBV3-2; CDR3nt: TGTGCCAGCAGCCAAGGAACCGGCCGGGACACCATATATTTT; CDR3aa: CASSQGTGRDTIYF
abundance: .; j_gene: TRBJ2-5; d_gene: .; v_gene: TRBV11-1; CDR3nt: TGTGCCAGCAGCCTGACTGGGTTACAAGAGACCCAGTACTTC; CDR3aa: CASSLTGLQETQYF
abundance: .; j_gene: TRBJ1-2; d_gene: TRBD1; v_gene: TRBV2; CDR3nt: TGTGCCAGCACCCCAGACAGGGCCCCTAACTATGGCTACACCTTC; CDR3aa: CASTPDRAPNYGYTF
abundance: .; j_gene: TRBJ2-5; d_gene: .; v_gene: TRBV6-5; CDR3nt: TGTGCCAGCAGCGTTACGCGGGGAAAGACCCAGTACTTC; CDR3aa: CASSVTRGKTQYF
abundance: .; j_gene: TRBJ1-3; d_gene: .; v_gene: TRBV7-3; CDR3nt: TGTGCCAGCAGCTTAGGGCACTTCTCTGGAAACACCATATATTTT; CDR3aa: CASSLGHFSGNTIYF
abundance: .; j_gene: TRBJ2-3; d_gene: TRBD1; v_gene: TRBV28; CDR3nt: TGTGCCAGCACCCTGGGGGACAGGAAAAACGGAGATACGCAGTATTTT; CDR3aa: CASTLGDRKNGDTQYF
abundance: .; j_gene: TRBJ2-3; d_gene: .; v_gene: TRBV12-2; CDR3nt: TGTGCAAGTCGCTCCCAAGGGGGGGGCCCAGATACGCAGTATTTT; CDR3aa: CASRSQGGGPDTQYF
abundance: once; j_gene: TRBJ1-4; d_gene: .; v_gene: TRBV30; CDR3nt: TGTGCCTGGAGTGCGATCTCGATTCGTAGATCAACTAATGAAAAACTGTTTTTT; CDR3aa: CAWSAISIRRSTNEKLFF
abundance: .; j_gene: TRBJ2-2; d_gene: TRBD1; v_gene: TRBV19; CDR3nt: TGTGCCAGCTCGGACAGGGGAGGCGGGGAGCTGTTTTTT; CDR3aa: CASSDRGGGELFF
abundance: .; j_gene: TRBJ1-6; d_gene: .; v_gene: TRBV10-1; CDR3nt: TGCGCCAGCGGCGGGGACGCTTGGAATTCACCCCTCCACTTT; CDR3aa: CASGGDAWNSPLHF
abundance: .; j_gene: TRBJ2-5; d_gene: TRBD2; v_gene: TRBV5-1; CDR3nt: TGCGCCAGCAGCTTGGATGGACTAGCGGTAAAAGAGACCCAGTACTTC; CDR3aa: CASSLDGLAVKETQYF
abundance: .; j_gene: TRBJ2-6; d_gene: TRBD1; v_gene: TRBV27; CDR3nt: TGTGCCAGCCTTACGTTGGGACAGGGGGCGCTTGGGGCCAACGTCCTGACTTTC; CDR3aa: CASLTLGQGALGANVLTF
abundance: .; j_gene: TRBJ2-7; d_gene: .; v_gene: TRBV6-2/TRBV6-3; CDR3nt: TGTGCCAGCAGTTACGCAGCGCTCGACTCCTACGAGCAGTACTTC; CDR3aa: CASSYAALDSYEQYF
abundance: .; j_gene: TRBJ2-2; d_gene: TRBD1; v_gene: TRBV25-1; CDR3nt: TGTGCCAGCGGCGGGACAGGGGGGACCGGGGAGCTGTTTTTT; CDR3aa: CASGGTGGTGELFF
abundance: few; j_gene: TRBJ1-5; d_gene: .; v_gene: TRBV30; CDR3nt: TGTGCCTGGAGTGTAACCGGGAGCAATCAGCCCCAGCATTTT; CDR3aa: CAWSVTGSNQPQHF
abundance: .; j_gene: TRBJ2-3; d_gene: TRBD1; v_gene: TRBV19; CDR3nt: TGTGCCAGTACGGAGACAGGGGAGAGGACAGATACGCAGTATTTT; CDR3aa: CASTETGERTDTQYF
abundance: .; j_gene: TRBJ2-5; d_gene: TRBD1; v_gene: TRBV4-1; CDR3nt: TGCGCCAGCAGCCAAACCCCTGTGGACAGGTCTAAAGAGACCCAGTACTTC; CDR3aa: CASSQTPVDRSKETQYF
abundance: .; j_gene: TRBJ2-7; d_gene: TRBD1; v_gene: TRBV29-1; CDR3nt: TGCAGCGTTGAAGATCGACAGGGGGCGATGCACTACGAGCAGTACTTC; CDR3aa: CSVEDRQGAMHYEQYF